The 32 T cell receptor beta chains in this list originate from one sample, sequenced in a study of blood T cell repertoires in COVID-19. Sequencing was performed with immunoSEQ multiplex PCR; in TCRdb, only in-frame clones are kept and a portion is missing. The table lists under 130,000 clones, approximately 89% of them singletons. Material for sequencing was peripheral blood. The source is an elderly woman in a cohort sampled during active COVID-19.

This clone showed up just a few times. The chain links TRBV11-3 to TRBJ2-6; 7 bases line up with TRBD2. Germline CDR1 SGHNT, CDR2 YENEEA. The CDR3 totals 19 residues. The ends lost 4 bases at V and 2 bases at J; junction bases unmatched: 14. For the CDR3, the DNA is TGTGCCAGCAGCTCCGCCGCCGGGGGGTCAAGGGCTGGGGCCAACGTCCTGACTTTC. Translating gives CASSSAAGGSRAGANVLTF.

V is TRBV5-1 and J is TRBJ2-3, with a possible D match to TRBD1 (6 bases). Between the trimmed V and J ends, which lost 0 bases and 6 bases, there was a span of 11 bases. The CDR3 consists of 14 residues. Germline V gives CDR1 SGHRS, CDR2 YFSETQ. The CDR3 loop is CASSLAVDRDTQYF. The CDR3 region has the DNA TGCGCCAGCAGCTTGGCCGTCGACAGGGATACGCAGTATTTT.

This clone was detected only a few times. The chain carries TRBV7-9 and TRBJ1-6, with D tentatively TRBD1 (5 bases). Between the trimmed V and J ends, which lost 5 bases and 3 bases, there was a span of 14 bases. Looked up from germline, CDR1 is SEHNR and CDR2 is FQNEAQ (reference sequence). The CDR3 has 16 residues. In DNA form, the CDR3 reads TGTGCCAGCAGCCCCTCGGGGGGGGACTATAATTCACCCCTCCACTTT. It encodes CASSPSGGDYNSPLHF.

In its sample, this clone was seen a few times. The J gene is TRBJ2-5, the V gene TRBV3-1 (or the pseudogene TRBV3-2), with 7 bases fitting TRBD2. This CDR3 spans 15 amino acids. CDR1 and CDR2 from the germline V gene are LGHDT and YNNKEL (reference sequence). J gave up 5 bases and V 1 base, and 7 bases lay outside the gene matches. CDR3 bases: TGTGCCAGCAGCCAAGTATTAGCGGGCTGGGAGACCCAGTACTTC. Its protein product is CASSQVLAGWETQYF.

This clone has a single count. This rearrangement joins TRBV3-1 (or the pseudogene TRBV3-2) to TRBJ1-5, with D unclear. V lost 0 bases, J lost 4 bases, and 4 bases lay in between. Germline lookup yields CDR1 LGHDT and CDR2 YNNKEL (reference sequence). This CDR3 contains 13 residues. The CDR3 DNA reads as TGTGCCAGCAGCCAAGATCCAAATCAGCCCCAGCATTTT. Protein sequence: CASSQDPNQPQHF.

The V and J genes are TRBV6-5 and TRBJ2-3; D is perhaps TRBD1 (5 bases). This CDR3 spans 13 amino acids. The V end was cut by 6 bases, the J end by 3 bases, with 10 bases between. Germline assignment: CDR1 MNHEY and CDR2 SVGAGI. Here the CDR3 DNA reads TGTGCCAGCAGATTACCAGGGACAGATACGCAGTATTTT. Protein sequence: CASRLPGTDTQYF.

The chain carries TRBV4-1 and TRBJ1-2; TRBD1 matches 8 bases. The CDR3 contains 18 residues. Germline CDR1 MGHRA, CDR2 YSYEKL. Trimming at V came to 1 base and at J to 2 bases, leaving 12 bases not matched to a gene. The CDR3 reads CASSQVRTGNLKNYGYTF. The CDR3 DNA is TGCGCCAGCAGCCAAGTAAGGACAGGGAATTTGAAGAACTATGGCTACACCTTC.

The rearrangement links TRBV9 to TRBJ2-7, with 10 bases fitting TRBD2. CDR3 size: 14 residues. The ends lost 4 bases at V and 6 bases at J; junction bases unmatched: 7. CDR1 and CDR2 from the germline V gene are SGDLS and YYNGEE. In DNA form, the CDR3 reads TGTGCCAGCAGCAACCGACTAGCGGGTGGCGAGCAGTACTTC. Translated, it gives CASSNRLAGGEQYF. Full variable domain (remainder filled in from reference TRBV9 and TRBJ2-7): DSGVTQTPKHLITATGQRVTLRCSPRSGDLSVYWYQQSLDQGLQFLIQYYNGEERAKGNILERFSAQQFPDLHSELNLSSLELGDSALYFCASSNRLAGGEQYFGPGTRLTVT.

The chain recombines TRBV5-5 with TRBJ2-1; weak D call: TRBD1 (5 bases). The ends were cut back, 0 bases at V and 3 bases at J, with 7 bases in the middle. Germline CDR1 SGHKS, CDR2 YYEKEE (reference sequence). The CDR3 has 14 amino acids. The CDR3 reads CASSLGQRYNEQFF. The CDR3 bases are TGTGCCAGCAGCTTGGGACAGCGCTACAATGAGCAGTTCTTC.

The chain uses TRBV10-3 and TRBJ1-2; 8 bases are shared with TRBD1. The CDR3 extends over 14 amino acids. Trimming cost V 7 bases and J 2 bases; bases outside gene matches: 6. The germline CDR1 and CDR2 sequences are ENHRY and SYGVKD. The CDR3 sequence: CAITLGQGNYGYTF. The CDR3 DNA reads TGTGCCATCACCCTAGGACAGGGCAACTATGGCTACACCTTC.

V is TRBV28 and J is TRBJ1-2, with D uncertain. The CDR3 has 15 residues. In germline, CDR1 is MDHEN, CDR2 SYDVKM. Deletions cut 1 base from V and 1 base from J, with 10 bases between. Here the CDR3 DNA reads TGTGCCAGCAGTTTATCCGTAACACATAACTATGGCTACACCTTC. This translates into CASSLSVTHNYGYTF.

This chain joins TRBV4-2 and TRBJ2-1, with D perhaps matching TRBD2 (7 bases). The CDR3 runs 19 residues. The V gene lost 1 base and the J gene lost 3 bases, with 22 bases spanning the gap. The germline V gene encodes CDR1 LGHNA and CDR2 YNFKEQ. The CDR3 loop is CASSQGGSSGGARYNEQFF. CDR3 sequence (DNA): TGTGCCAGCAGCCAAGGCGGGTCTAGTGGGGGGGCACGCTACAATGAGCAGTTCTTC.

The chain joins TRBV3-1 (or the pseudogene TRBV3-2) to TRBJ2-1; D uncertain. The CDR3 covers 18 residues. Germline assignment: CDR1 LGHDT and CDR2 YNNKEL (reference sequence). V gave up 0 bases and J gave up 0 bases, with 15 bases separating them. The CDR3: CASSQDGVSLSSYNEQFF. The CDR3 DNA reads as TGTGCCAGCAGCCAAGATGGAGTCTCCCTGAGCTCCTACAATGAGCAGTTCTTC.

This sequence joins TRBV7-6 and TRBJ2-1, with 8 bases identical to TRBD1. After removal of 5 bases from V and 9 bases from J, the junction contained 9 bases not matched to a gene. The CDR3 has 14 residues. Germline V CDR1 and CDR2: SGHVS, FNYEAQ. Here the CDR3 reads CASSQQGEVGEQFF. As DNA, the CDR3 is TGTGCCAGCAGCCAACAGGGGGAAGTGGGTGAGCAGTTCTTC.

The chain is built from TRBV19 and TRBJ1-4; D call uncertain. Germline assignment: CDR1 LNHDA and CDR2 SQIVND (reference sequence). Between the trimmed V and J ends, which lost 8 bases and 3 bases, there was a span of 7 bases. This CDR3 is built from 12 residues. The CDR3 sequence is CASGPSNEKLFF. CDR3 in DNA: TGTGCCAGTGGGCCCTCTAATGAAAAACTGTTTTTT.

The V and J genes are TRBV14 and TRBJ1-1; TRBD1 is a possible D gene (5 bases). The CDR3 spans 13 residues. V gave up 0 bases and J gave up 11 bases, with 13 bases separating them. The germline V gene encodes CDR1 SGHDN and CDR2 FVKESK. CDR3 sequence: CASSQDRGVGAFF. DNA of the CDR3: TGTGCCAGCAGCCAAGATCGGGGGGTAGGGGCTTTCTTT.

The V gene is TRBV19, the J gene TRBJ2-7; D is uncertain. The germline V gene has CDR1 LNHDA and CDR2 SQIVND (reference sequence). The CDR3 extends over 16 amino acids. V lost 3 bases to trimming and J lost 5 bases, with 20 bases between them. This CDR3 is CASSIGPAPGDNEQYF. Written as DNA, the CDR3 is TGTGCCAGTAGTATCGGCCCCGCGCCTGGAGATAACGAGCAGTACTTC.

The chain carries TRBV24-1 and TRBJ2-2; TRBD1 matches 9 bases. V trimming: 4 bases; J trimming: 5 bases; junction bases outside the gene matches: 4. Germline CDR1 and CDR2: KGHDR and SFDVKD. The CDR3 extends over 15 amino acids. In DNA form, the CDR3 reads TGTGCCACCAGTGAACGGGACAGGGATACCGGGGAGCTGTTTTTT. It encodes CATSERDRDTGELFF.

This chain joins TRBV27 and TRBJ2-7; TRBD2 is a possible D gene (5 bases). Between the trimmed V and J ends, which lost 9 bases and 3 bases, there was a span of 12 bases. The CDR3 loop spans 12 amino acids. CDR1 and CDR2 (germline): MNHEY, SMNVEV (reference sequence). In DNA, the CDR3 is TGTGCCAGGAGCCCGGGAAACTACGAGCAGTACTTC. Protein: CARSPGNYEQYF.

The chain employs TRBV19 and TRBJ1-2; D not certain. This CDR3 comprises 14 residues. Trimming left V 5 bases short and J 3 bases short, with 13 bases between. Germline V CDR1 and CDR2: LNHDA, SQIVND (reference sequence). The chain's CDR3 is CASSPYPEDYGYTF. DNA for the CDR3: TGTGCCAGTAGTCCTTATCCTGAGGACTATGGCTACACCTTC. Together with reference TRBV19 and TRBJ1-2, the CDR3 gives the full variable domain: DGGITQSPKYLFRKEGQNVTLSCEQNLNHDAMYWYRQDPGQGLRLIYYSQIVNDFQKGDIAEGYSVSREKKESFPLTVTSAQKNPTAFYLCASSPYPEDYGYTFGSGTRLTVV.

V gene TRBV27 combines with J gene TRBJ2-2; weak D call: TRBD1 (5 bases). The CDR3 sequence is 15 residues long. Germline assignment: CDR1 MNHEY and CDR2 SMNVEV (reference sequence). Trimming stripped 2 bases from V and 8 bases from J, with 15 bases between. CDR3 DNA sequence: TGTGCCAGCAGTTTAAGTTGGGGCGCAGGAGGGGAGCTGTTTTTT. It codes for CASSLSWGAGGELFF.

This clone was counted a single time. The chain is built from TRBV28 and TRBJ1-4, with D unresolved. CDR1 and CDR2 (germline): MDHEN, SYDVKM. Trimming took off 7 bases at V and 0 bases at J, with 9 bases between the two ends. CDR3 length equals 14 residues. The DNA for the CDR3 is TGTGCCAGCAAAGAGGGTGCAACTAATGAAAAACTGTTTTTT. Translated: CASKEGATNEKLFF.

The genes are TRBV9 and TRBJ1-2; 10 nucleotides align to TRBD1. CDR1 is SGDLS and CDR2 is YYNGEE in the germline V gene. This CDR3 has 14 residues. The ends lost 3 bases at V and 3 bases at J; junction bases unmatched: 2. The CDR3 coding sequence is TGTGCCAGCAGCGGGGACAGGGGCGACTATGGCTACACCTTC. This translates into CASSGDRGDYGYTF.

Notes on this clone: Other DNA sequences in the same sample also yield this CDR3. V is TRBV19 and J is TRBJ1-2; TRBD1 aligns across 9 bases. This CDR3 is 14 amino acids long. The junction had 7 bases not matched to a gene; V was cut back by 6 bases and J by 5 bases. Germline-derived CDR1 and CDR2 are LNHDA and SQIVND (reference sequence). The CDR3 loop reads CASSPGTGRYGYTF. The CDR3 DNA sequence: TGTGCCAGTAGCCCCGGGACAGGGAGGTATGGCTACACCTTC.

The chain joins TRBV6-5 to TRBJ2-7; 7 bases align to TRBD1. The CDR3 totals 15 residues. Trimming cost V 4 bases and J 2 bases; bases outside gene matches: 8. In germline, CDR1 is MNHEY, CDR2 SVGAGI. This chain's CDR3 is CASSSLTGRAYEQYF. In DNA, the CDR3 is TGTGCCAGCAGTTCCCTGACAGGGCGAGCCTACGAGCAGTACTTC.

This chain joins TRBV5-1 and TRBJ2-5; maybe TRBD2 (6 bases). The CDR3 is 15 residues long. Per germline, CDR1 SGHRS and CDR2 YFSETQ. V was clipped by 0 bases and J by 3 bases, with 12 bases between them. Here the CDR3 reads CASSLAGLNKETQYF. The CDR3 region has the DNA TGCGCCAGCAGCTTGGCTGGACTAAACAAAGAGACCCAGTACTTC.

The rearrangement links TRBV6-2 or TRBV6-3 to TRBJ1-4; the D is unclear. Germline CDR1 and CDR2: MNHEY and SVGEGT. V lost 5 bases to trimming and J lost 1 base, with 8 bases between them. The CDR3 has 14 amino acids. The CDR3 DNA follows: TGTGCCAGCAGTAGAGGGAGAACTAATGAAAAACTGTTTTTT. Translation: CASSRGRTNEKLFF.

This clone was seen only a few times. The rearrangement joins TRBV21-1 to TRBJ1-5; no DNA check was done on the table's D call, TRBD1. TRBV21-1 is shown as a pseudogene. The CDR3 spans 14 residues. The CDR3 DNA follows: TGTGCCAGAGAGACAGACACTCGCAATCAGCCCCAGCATTTT. Translated, it gives CARETDTRNQPQHF.

As concerns this clone: Other nucleotide sequences in the sample specify the same CDR3. The chain links TRBV3-1 (or the pseudogene TRBV3-2) to TRBJ1-1; 10 nucleotides line up with TRBD1. Germline values: CDR1 LGHDT, CDR2 YNNKEL (reference sequence). Trimming cost V 6 bases and J 4 bases; bases outside gene matches: 2. The CDR3 totals 13 residues. CDR3 amino acids: CASSRTGGTEAFF. As DNA, the CDR3 is TGTGCCAGCAGTAGGACAGGGGGCACTGAAGCTTTCTTT.

The gene calls are TRBV19 and TRBJ1-4, with 7 positions matching TRBD1. This CDR3 has 14 amino acids. V dropped 9 bases and J dropped 4; count of bases not matched to a gene: 8. Germline V gene data show CDR1 as LNHDA and CDR2 as SQIVND (reference sequence). CDR3 in DNA: TGTGCCAGCACTAAACAGGGGCTTAATGAAAAACTGTTTTTT. Translation gives CASTKQGLNEKLFF. The whole variable domain, filled in from reference TRBV19 and TRBJ1-4, reads DGGITQSPKYLFRKEGQNVTLSCEQNLNHDAMYWYRQDPGQGLRLIYYSQIVNDFQKGDIAEGYSVSREKKESFPLTVTSAQKNPTAFYLCASTKQGLNEKLFFGSGTQLSVL.

The V gene is TRBV6-4, the J gene TRBJ2-1, with D maybe TRBD2 (5 bases). From germline, CDR1 is MRHNA and CDR2 SNTAGT. Trimming left V 10 bases short and J 0 bases short, with 16 bases between. The CDR3 spans 15 residues. In DNA form, the CDR3 reads TGTGCCACCGCCCTCGCTAGCACCTCCTACAATGAGCAGTTCTTC. This codes for CATALASTSYNEQFF.

The CDR3 DNA follows: TGTGCCAGCAGCCGGACGGCCCGGGGGCAGTTCTTC. It encodes CASSRTARGQFF. The rearrangement joins TRBV5-6 to TRBJ2-1, with D perhaps TRBD2 (5 bases). Deletions cut 4 bases from V and 12 bases from J, with 14 bases between. The CDR3 has 12 residues. Germline CDR1 and CDR2: SGHDT and YYEEEE.